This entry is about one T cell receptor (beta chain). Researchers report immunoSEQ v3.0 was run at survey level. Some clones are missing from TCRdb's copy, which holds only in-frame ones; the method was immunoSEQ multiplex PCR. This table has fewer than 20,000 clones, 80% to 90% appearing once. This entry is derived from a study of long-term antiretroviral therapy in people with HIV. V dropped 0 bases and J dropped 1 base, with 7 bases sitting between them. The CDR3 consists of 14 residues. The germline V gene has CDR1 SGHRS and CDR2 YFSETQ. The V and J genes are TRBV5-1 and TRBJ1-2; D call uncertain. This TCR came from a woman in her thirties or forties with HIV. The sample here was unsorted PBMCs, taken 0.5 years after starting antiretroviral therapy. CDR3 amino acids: CASSLDRNNYGYTF. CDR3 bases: TGCGCCAGCAGCTTGGATCGGAATAACTATGGCTACACCTTC.